These T cell receptor beta chains were read from a single sample in a study of cytomegalovirus exposure and HLA in healthy donors. Clones were read by immunoSEQ multiplex PCR, and TCRdb kept only the in-frame ones, dropping some. The sample has more than 110,000 clones, about three quarters seen once. Sequencing was done on a sample of PBMCs. These receptors all come from a man in his late teens or twenties in good health and CMV-seronegative. Both conserved end residues are part of each CDR3. The order of the fields is J gene, clone size, V gene, D gene, CDR3 protein, CDR3 DNA. A D gene is named only where the DNA matches it firmly. The listing skips clone size in some rows; elsewhere it reads once, few, many or a size class.

J gene: TRBJ1-1; clone size: -; V gene: TRBV19; D gene: -; CDR3 protein: CASSATINTEAFF; CDR3 DNA: TGTGCCAGTAGTGCCACAATCAACACTGAAGCTTTCTTT
J gene: TRBJ2-7; clone size: -; V gene: TRBV4-1; D gene: -; CDR3 protein: CASSLTEGDPSYEQYF; CDR3 DNA: TGCGCCAGCAGCCTCACCGAGGGGGACCCCTCCTACGAGCAGTACTTC
J gene: TRBJ1-2; clone size: once; V gene: TRBV10-3; D gene: -; CDR3 protein: CAISEGGYGYTF; CDR3 DNA: TGTGCCATCAGTGAGGGAGGTTATGGCTACACCTTC
J gene: TRBJ1-2; clone size: few; V gene: TRBV28; D gene: -; CDR3 protein: CASSPGGGSYGYTF; CDR3 DNA: TGTGCCAGCAGTCCCGGTGGGGGGTCCTATGGCTACACCTTC
J gene: TRBJ1-5; clone size: few; V gene: TRBV30; D gene: -; CDR3 protein: CACGAGGNQPQHF; CDR3 DNA: TGTGCCTGCGGGGCAGGGGGCAATCAGCCCCAGCATTTT
J gene: TRBJ2-7; clone size: once; V gene: TRBV7-6; D gene: -; CDR3 protein: CASSATVAVKAAYEQYF; CDR3 DNA: TGTGCCAGCAGCGCCACGGTGGCCGTCAAAGCGGCCTACGAGCAGTACTTC
J gene: TRBJ2-7; clone size: -; V gene: TRBV28; D gene: -; CDR3 protein: CASSLLGLGAYEQYF; CDR3 DNA: TGTGCCAGCAGTTTATTAGGACTCGGGGCCTACGAGCAGTACTTC
J gene: TRBJ2-2; clone size: -; V gene: TRBV11-2; D gene: -; CDR3 protein: CASSLGDYTGELFF; CDR3 DNA: TGTGCCAGCAGCTTAGGGGACTACACCGGGGAGCTGTTTTTT
J gene: TRBJ1-2; clone size: -; V gene: TRBV27; D gene: -; CDR3 protein: CASRPGVWANYGYTF; CDR3 DNA: TGTGCCAGCAGGCCGGGAGTCTGGGCTAACTATGGCTACACCTTC
J gene: TRBJ1-6; clone size: once; V gene: TRBV28; D gene: -; CDR3 protein: CASSTQNYNSPLHF; CDR3 DNA: TGTGCCAGCAGTACACAGAACTATAATTCACCCCTCCACTTT
J gene: TRBJ2-7; clone size: -; V gene: TRBV6-1; D gene: -; CDR3 protein: CASSVGGLPYEQYF; CDR3 DNA: TGTGCCAGCAGCGTAGGGGGATTACCCTACGAGCAGTACTTC
J gene: TRBJ2-7; clone size: -; V gene: TRBV6-1; D gene: TRBD2; CDR3 protein: CASIRTSGSRYEQYF; CDR3 DNA: TGTGCCAGCATCCGGACTAGCGGGAGTAGGTACGAGCAGTACTTC
J gene: TRBJ1-1; clone size: -; V gene: TRBV28; D gene: -; CDR3 protein: CASSLGPGGLNTEAFF; CDR3 DNA: TGTGCCAGCAGTTTAGGCCCCGGTGGGCTGAACACTGAAGCTTTCTTT
J gene: TRBJ1-2; clone size: -; V gene: TRBV29-1; D gene: TRBD1; CDR3 protein: CSVGDSAYYGYTF; CDR3 DNA: TGCAGCGTTGGGGACAGCGCGTACTATGGCTACACCTTC
J gene: TRBJ2-7; clone size: few; V gene: TRBV6-7; D gene: TRBD1; CDR3 protein: CAYPGQTYEQYF; CDR3 DNA: TGTGCCTACCCGGGACAGACCTACGAGCAGTACTTC
J gene: TRBJ2-7; clone size: -; V gene: TRBV27; D gene: TRBD2; CDR3 protein: CASSLLDVAGVGEQYF; CDR3 DNA: TGTGCCAGCAGTTTACTGGACGTGGCGGGAGTAGGGGAGCAGTACTTC
J gene: TRBJ2-7; clone size: -; V gene: TRBV6-1; D gene: -; CDR3 protein: CASRQVAHEQYF; CDR3 DNA: TGTGCCAGCAGACAGGTTGCCCACGAGCAGTACTTC
J gene: TRBJ1-2; clone size: -; V gene: TRBV30; D gene: -; CDR3 protein: CAWSRDYGYTF; CDR3 DNA: TGTGCCTGGAGTCGGGACTATGGCTACACCTTC
J gene: TRBJ2-5; clone size: -; V gene: TRBV5-4; D gene: TRBD1; CDR3 protein: CASSLEVFVETGEETQYF; CDR3 DNA: TGTGCCAGCAGCTTGGAAGTTTTTGTGGAAACAGGGGAAGAGACCCAGTACTTC
J gene: TRBJ2-7; clone size: few; V gene: TRBV6-5; D gene: -; CDR3 protein: CASSLGSSYEQYF; CDR3 DNA: TGTGCCAGCAGCCTTGGGAGCTCCTACGAGCAGTACTTC
J gene: TRBJ1-2; clone size: -; V gene: TRBV27; D gene: -; CDR3 protein: CASSFRPAGINYGYTF; CDR3 DNA: TGTGCCAGCAGCTTTCGCCCCGCAGGGATTAACTATGGCTACACCTTC
J gene: TRBJ1-2; clone size: -; V gene: TRBV5-4; D gene: TRBD1; CDR3 protein: CASRADREIYGYTF; CDR3 DNA: TGTGCCAGCAGAGCGGACAGGGAAATTTATGGCTACACCTTC
J gene: TRBJ1-5; clone size: -; V gene: TRBV6-6; D gene: TRBD1; CDR3 protein: CASRSRQGRSNQPQHF; CDR3 DNA: TGTGCCAGCAGGAGTCGACAGGGTCGGAGCAATCAGCCCCAGCATTTT
J gene: TRBJ2-7; clone size: few; V gene: TRBV6-5; D gene: -; CDR3 protein: CASSFRGIPYEQYF; CDR3 DNA: TGTGCCAGCAGTTTCAGGGGTATCCCCTACGAGCAGTACTTC
J gene: TRBJ2-7; clone size: -; V gene: TRBV6-1; D gene: TRBD1; CDR3 protein: CASSSGTGPAYEQYF; CDR3 DNA: TGTGCCAGCAGTTCCGGGACAGGGCCCGCCTACGAGCAGTACTTC
J gene: TRBJ2-7; clone size: -; V gene: TRBV28; D gene: -; CDR3 protein: CASSLERFYEQYF; CDR3 DNA: TGTGCCAGCAGTTTAGAGAGATTCTACGAGCAGTACTTC
J gene: TRBJ1-3; clone size: -; V gene: TRBV19; D gene: TRBD1; CDR3 protein: CASSIGQGIGNTIYF; CDR3 DNA: TGTGCCAGTAGTATAGGACAGGGAATCGGAAACACCATATATTTT
J gene: TRBJ2-1; clone size: few; V gene: TRBV19; D gene: TRBD1; CDR3 protein: CASSIDTRQGYEQFF; CDR3 DNA: TGTGCCAGTAGTATAGATACAAGACAGGGGTACGAGCAGTTCTTC
J gene: TRBJ2-1; clone size: -; V gene: TRBV19; D gene: -; CDR3 protein: CASSSRDNEQFF; CDR3 DNA: TGTGCCAGTAGTAGCCGGGACAATGAGCAGTTCTTC
J gene: TRBJ2-1; clone size: -; V gene: TRBV9; D gene: TRBD1; CDR3 protein: CASSFQLGQGIRNEQFF; CDR3 DNA: TGTGCCAGCAGCTTCCAATTGGGACAGGGAATAAGGAATGAGCAGTTCTTC
J gene: TRBJ2-1; clone size: -; V gene: TRBV7-9; D gene: TRBD2; CDR3 protein: CASSLGLAGGNNEQFF; CDR3 DNA: TGTGCCAGCAGCTTAGGCCTAGCGGGAGGGAACAATGAGCAGTTCTTC
J gene: TRBJ2-7; clone size: once; V gene: TRBV9; D gene: -; CDR3 protein: CASSVGGRPSYEQYF; CDR3 DNA: TGTGCCAGCAGCGTAGGGGGCAGGCCCTCCTACGAGCAGTACTTC
J gene: TRBJ1-1; clone size: -; V gene: TRBV7-9; D gene: TRBD1; CDR3 protein: CASSEGQLNTEAFF; CDR3 DNA: TGTGCCAGCAGCGAGGGACAGCTCAACACTGAAGCTTTCTTT
J gene: TRBJ1-6; clone size: -; V gene: TRBV13; D gene: -; CDR3 protein: CASSLAGAYSPLHF; CDR3 DNA: TGTGCCAGCAGCTTGGCAGGGGCCTATTCACCCCTCCACTTT
J gene: TRBJ1-1; clone size: -; V gene: TRBV29-1; D gene: -; CDR3 protein: CSVVGGGDLNTEAFF; CDR3 DNA: TGCAGCGTTGTTGGCGGGGGGGATCTAAACACTGAAGCTTTCTTT
J gene: TRBJ2-7; clone size: few; V gene: TRBV4-1; D gene: TRBD2; CDR3 protein: CASSQRTSGRQAYEQYF; CDR3 DNA: TGCGCCAGCAGCCAAAGAACTAGCGGGAGGCAAGCCTACGAGCAGTACTTC
J gene: TRBJ1-2; clone size: -; V gene: TRBV15; D gene: -; CDR3 protein: CATSPKGVYGYTF; CDR3 DNA: TGTGCCACCAGCCCGAAGGGGGTCTATGGCTACACCTTC
J gene: TRBJ1-1; clone size: -; V gene: TRBV7-9; D gene: TRBD1; CDR3 protein: CASSPQRAGQGSNTEAFF; CDR3 DNA: TGTGCCAGCAGCCCTCAAAGAGCCGGACAGGGGAGTAACACTGAAGCTTTCTTT
J gene: TRBJ1-2; clone size: once; V gene: TRBV2; D gene: TRBD1; CDR3 protein: CASSMLPGQGLYGYTF; CDR3 DNA: TGTGCCAGCAGTATGCTACCCGGACAGGGTTTATATGGCTACACCTTC
J gene: TRBJ2-7; clone size: few; V gene: TRBV7-2; D gene: -; CDR3 protein: CASSQTRTASYEQYF; CDR3 DNA: TGTGCCAGCAGCCAGACGAGGACAGCCTCCTACGAGCAGTACTTC
J gene: TRBJ2-3; clone size: few; V gene: TRBV6-6; D gene: -; CDR3 protein: CASSYSDYTDTQYF; CDR3 DNA: TGTGCCAGCAGTTACTCGGACTACACAGATACGCAGTATTTT
J gene: TRBJ1-6; clone size: -; V gene: TRBV5-8; D gene: TRBD1; CDR3 protein: CASSPSPDRVSPLHF; CDR3 DNA: TGTGCCAGCAGCCCGTCCCCTGACAGGGTATCACCCCTCCACTTT
J gene: TRBJ1-1; clone size: -; V gene: TRBV6-5; D gene: -; CDR3 protein: CASSYGVGITEAFF; CDR3 DNA: TGTGCCAGCAGTTACGGGGTCGGGATCACTGAAGCTTTCTTT
J gene: TRBJ1-4; clone size: -; V gene: TRBV28; D gene: -; CDR3 protein: CASRAARVGLNEKLFF; CDR3 DNA: TGTGCCAGCAGGGCCGCTAGGGTAGGACTTAATGAAAAACTGTTTTTT
J gene: TRBJ2-7; clone size: -; V gene: TRBV6-5; D gene: TRBD2; CDR3 protein: CASSPLAGGHHEQYF; CDR3 DNA: TGTGCCAGCAGTCCCCTAGCGGGGGGGCACCACGAGCAGTACTTC
J gene: TRBJ1-2; clone size: -; V gene: TRBV5-4; D gene: -; CDR3 protein: CASSLQGSHYGYTF; CDR3 DNA: TGTGCCAGCAGCTTACAGGGATCCCACTATGGCTACACCTTC
J gene: TRBJ2-6; clone size: once; V gene: TRBV7-3; D gene: -; CDR3 protein: CASSSQISGANVLTF; CDR3 DNA: TGTGCCAGCAGCTCCCAGATTTCTGGGGCCAACGTCCTGACTTTC
J gene: TRBJ1-5; clone size: few; V gene: TRBV6-6; D gene: TRBD1; CDR3 protein: CASSSMGTGSNQPQHF; CDR3 DNA: TGTGCCAGCAGTTCCATGGGGACAGGGAGCAATCAGCCCCAGCATTTT
J gene: TRBJ2-7; clone size: -; V gene: TRBV10-2; D gene: TRBD2; CDR3 protein: CASSNGLAGDEQYF; CDR3 DNA: TGCGCCAGCAGTAATGGACTAGCGGGAGACGAGCAGTACTTC
J gene: TRBJ2-7; clone size: -; V gene: TRBV4-1; D gene: -; CDR3 protein: CASSEGAHFSYEQYF; CDR3 DNA: TGCGCCAGCAGCGAAGGGGCACACTTCTCCTACGAGCAGTACTTC
J gene: TRBJ2-7; clone size: -; V gene: TRBV7-2; D gene: TRBD2; CDR3 protein: CASSPKAQWAGGGAYEQYF; CDR3 DNA: TGTGCCAGCAGCCCGAAGGCACAGTGGGCGGGAGGAGGGGCCTACGAGCAGTACTTC
J gene: TRBJ2-3; clone size: -; V gene: TRBV5-1; D gene: TRBD2; CDR3 protein: CASSGMTSGHTDTQYF; CDR3 DNA: TGCGCCAGCAGCGGAATGACTAGCGGGCACACAGATACGCAGTATTTT
J gene: TRBJ1-1; clone size: once; V gene: TRBV6-1; D gene: TRBD1; CDR3 protein: CASSVRTGETEAFF; CDR3 DNA: TGTGCCAGCAGCGTACGGACAGGGGAAACTGAAGCTTTCTTT
J gene: TRBJ2-5; clone size: -; V gene: TRBV9; D gene: -; CDR3 protein: CASSVGPGPQETQYF; CDR3 DNA: TGTGCCAGCAGCGTAGGGCCAGGGCCTCAAGAGACCCAGTACTTC
J gene: TRBJ1-2; clone size: -; V gene: TRBV5-1; D gene: -; CDR3 protein: CASSLVYGAANYGYTF; CDR3 DNA: TGCGCCAGCAGCTTGGTCTATGGGGCAGCTAACTATGGCTACACCTTC
J gene: TRBJ2-7; clone size: -; V gene: TRBV5-4; D gene: -; CDR3 protein: CASSLDRMSSYEQYF; CDR3 DNA: TGTGCCAGCAGCTTGGACAGAATGAGCTCCTACGAGCAGTACTTC
J gene: TRBJ2-7; clone size: -; V gene: TRBV7-6; D gene: -; CDR3 protein: CASSLVSDEQYF; CDR3 DNA: TGTGCCAGCAGCTTAGTGTCGGACGAGCAGTACTTC